These 14 T cell receptor beta chains share one sample of origin, sequenced in a study of OX40 agonist ivuxolimab in advanced cancers. Only in-frame clones appear in the TCRdb table, and some are missing; sequencing was by immunoSEQ multiplex PCR. The data show 55,000 to 75,000 clones, around 81% seen once. The material sequenced was CD4+ or CD8+ T cells sorted from blood, taken in a trial of the OX40 agonist ivuxolimab. These receptors all come from an adult with an advanced solid tumor such as melanoma, head and neck, liver or kidney cancer.

This chain joins TRBV9 and TRBJ2-7; D not resolved. The length of the CDR3 is 14 residues. The germline V gene encodes CDR1 SGDLS and CDR2 YYNGEE. V was cut by 0 bases and J by 0 bases, with 7 bases left in between. Written as DNA, the CDR3 is TGTGCCAGCAGCGTAGCGGTGGGCTCCTACGAGCAGTACTTC. Translated: CASSVAVGSYEQYF.

The gene calls are TRBV2 and TRBJ2-5; D possibly corresponds to TRBD2 (5 bases). The V gene's germline CDR1 is SNHLY and CDR2 FYNNEI. The germline V and J ends were trimmed by 8 bases and 5 bases, with 15 bases remaining between them. The CDR3 covers 13 residues. CDR3 sequence reads: CASGLPTRETQYF. The DNA for the CDR3 is TGTGCCAGCGGACTCCCGACGAGGGAGACCCAGTACTTC.

This clone is deemed medium-sized. The chain uses TRBV27 and TRBJ2-7; tentatively, D is TRBD2 (5 bases). The CDR3 runs 13 residues. CDR1 is MNHEY, CDR2 SMNVEV, per germline (reference sequence). V lost 7 bases to trimming and J lost 4 bases, with 14 bases between them. The CDR3 spells CASKMDLNYEQYF. CDR3 coding DNA: TGTGCCAGCAAGATGGACTTGAATTACGAGCAGTACTTC.

The chain is built from TRBV5-4 and TRBJ1-2, with no clear D. Germline values: CDR1 SGHNT, CDR2 YYREEE (reference sequence). V was pared by 4 bases and J by 2 bases, with 9 bases between. This CDR3 spans 13 amino acids. This CDR3 reads CASSQDGNYGYTF. Here the CDR3 DNA reads TGTGCCAGCAGCCAGGACGGAAACTATGGCTACACCTTC.

The chain is built from TRBV5-1 and TRBJ2-7, with 9 bases that match TRBD1. This CDR3 has 15 residues. J was trimmed by 2 bases and V by 5 bases; bases with no gene match: 8. CDR1 is SGHRS and CDR2 is YFSETQ in the germline V gene. CDR3 amino acids: CASSSEGQGPYEQYF. The DNA of the CDR3 is TGCGCCAGCAGTTCAGAGGGACAGGGTCCCTACGAGCAGTACTTC.

For this clone: At one boundary the junction diverges from the germline segment, which might be a read error. The J gene is TRBJ1-4, the V gene TRBV2; 8 bases are shared with TRBD1. CDR1 is SNHLY and CDR2 is FYNNEI in the germline V gene. The CDR3 contains 14 residues. The CDR3 loop reads CASREDRGRGKLFF. In DNA form, the CDR3 reads TGTGCCAGCAGGGAAGACAGGGGTCGTGGAAAACTGTTTTTT.

This sequence joins TRBV6-6 and TRBJ1-2, with a weak D call TRBD1 (6 bases). V was cut by 0 bases and J by 4 bases, with 9 bases left in between. Germline-derived CDR1 and CDR2 are MNHNY and SVGAGI (reference sequence). The CDR3 runs 14 residues. The CDR3 DNA is TGTGCCAGCAGTTACTCGGAGGGGGGCTATGGCTACACCTTC. Translation gives CASSYSEGGYGYTF.

The J gene is TRBJ2-5, the V gene TRBV19; a weak D match, TRBD1 (7 bases). Germline V gene data show CDR1 as LNHDA and CDR2 as SQIVND (reference sequence). This CDR3 region has 14 residues. The ends were cut back, 3 bases at V and 4 bases at J, with 12 bases in the middle. The CDR3 is CASSIGGGAETQYF. Here the CDR3 DNA reads TGTGCCAGTAGTATTGGAGGGGGCGCAGAGACCCAGTACTTC.

This clone appeared a few times. The V and J genes are TRBV25-1 and TRBJ2-5; D perhaps matches TRBD1 (6 bases). Per germline, CDR1 MGHDK and CDR2 SYGVNS. The CDR3 is 12 amino acids. The germline V and J ends were trimmed by 7 bases and 3 bases, with 9 bases remaining between them. The CDR3: CASMGHEETQYF. Written as DNA, the CDR3 is TGTGCCAGCATGGGACACGAAGAGACCCAGTACTTC.

This clone was detected a few times. The chain recombines TRBV6-5 with TRBJ1-2; 11 nucleotides agree with TRBD1. The V and J ends lost 6 bases and 8 bases, in that order; junction bases with no gene match: 8. The CDR3 has 14 amino acids. CDR1 is MNHEY and CDR2 is SVGAGI in the germline V gene. The CDR3 region has the DNA TGTGCCAGCAGCTCCAAGGACAGGGGGCAAGGCTACACCTTC. It translates to CASSSKDRGQGYTF.

The chain links TRBV6-5 to TRBJ2-2, with D possibly being TRBD2 (5 bases). V lost 3 bases and J 6 bases, leaving 17 bases between the germline ends. Per the germline V gene, CDR1 is MNHEY and CDR2 is SVGAGI. The CDR3 loop spans 16 amino acids. Here the CDR3 DNA reads TGTGCCAGCAGTTATCACACCCGGGGAACAGCCGGGGAGCTGTTTTTT. Amino acid sequence: CASSYHTRGTAGELFF.

This chain links TRBV6-1 with TRBJ2-7, with a possible D match to TRBD1 (5 bases). This CDR3 is 15 amino acids long. Germline V gene lookup returns CDR1 MNHNS and CDR2 SASEGT. V was shortened by 1 base and J by 5 bases, with 15 bases between the two germline ends. CDR3 in DNA: TGTGCCAGCAGTGAAGGCCTAGGGGTCCGGGACGAGCAGTACGTC. Translated: CASSEGLGVRDEQYV.

The chain uses TRBV18 and TRBJ2-1, with D perhaps given as TRBD1 or TRBD2 (6 bases each). Trimming took off 3 bases at V and 0 bases at J, with 15 bases between the two ends. Germline CDR1 KGHSH, CDR2 LQKENI. The CDR3 contains 17 residues. The CDR3 is CASSPPAKGGSYNEQFF. CDR3 coding DNA: TGTGCCAGCTCACCGCCCGCGAAGGGGGGCTCCTACAATGAGCAGTTCTTC.

V is TRBV5-1 and J is TRBJ1-1; 8 positions agree with TRBD1. From germline, CDR1 is SGHRS and CDR2 YFSETQ. The CDR3 sequence is 16 residues long. With 2 bases clipped from V and 3 bases from J, the junction kept 9 bases outside the gene matches. DNA for the CDR3: TGCGCCAGCAGCTTTACCCAGGGGGCTGGGGACACTGAAGCTTTCTTT. It encodes CASSFTQGAGDTEAFF.